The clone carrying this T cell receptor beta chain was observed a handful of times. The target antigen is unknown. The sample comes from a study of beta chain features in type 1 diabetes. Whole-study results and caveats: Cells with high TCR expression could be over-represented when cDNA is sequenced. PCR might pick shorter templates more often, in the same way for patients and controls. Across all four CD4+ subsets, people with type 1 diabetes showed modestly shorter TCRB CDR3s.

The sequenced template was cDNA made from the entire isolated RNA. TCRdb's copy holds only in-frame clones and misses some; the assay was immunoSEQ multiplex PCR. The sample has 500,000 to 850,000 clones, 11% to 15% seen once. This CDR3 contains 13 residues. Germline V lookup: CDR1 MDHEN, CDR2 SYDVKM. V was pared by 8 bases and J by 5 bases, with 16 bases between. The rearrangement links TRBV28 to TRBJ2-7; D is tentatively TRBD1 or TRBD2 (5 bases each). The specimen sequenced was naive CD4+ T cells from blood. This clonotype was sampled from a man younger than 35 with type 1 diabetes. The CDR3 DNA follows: TGTGCCAGCGACCCTCGGGTGGGGGACGAGCAGTACTTC. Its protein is CASDPRVGDEQYF. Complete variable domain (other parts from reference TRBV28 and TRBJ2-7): DVKVTQSSRYLVKRTGEKVFLECVQDMDHENMFWYRQDPGLGLRLIYFSYDVKMKEKGDIPEGYSVSREKKERFSLILESASTNQTSMYLCASDPRVGDEQYFGPGTRLTVT.